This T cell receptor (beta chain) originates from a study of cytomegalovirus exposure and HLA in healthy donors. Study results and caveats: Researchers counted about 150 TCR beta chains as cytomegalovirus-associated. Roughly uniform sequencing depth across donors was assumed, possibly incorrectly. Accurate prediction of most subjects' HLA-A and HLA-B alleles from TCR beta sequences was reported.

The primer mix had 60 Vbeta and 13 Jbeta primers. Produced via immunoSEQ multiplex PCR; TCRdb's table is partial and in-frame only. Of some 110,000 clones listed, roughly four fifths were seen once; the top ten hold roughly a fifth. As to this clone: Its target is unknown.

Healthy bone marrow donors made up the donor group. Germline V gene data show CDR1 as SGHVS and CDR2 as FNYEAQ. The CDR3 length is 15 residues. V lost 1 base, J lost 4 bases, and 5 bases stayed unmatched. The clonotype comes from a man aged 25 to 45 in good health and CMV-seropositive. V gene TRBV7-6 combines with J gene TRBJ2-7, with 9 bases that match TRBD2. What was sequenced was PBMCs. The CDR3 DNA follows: TGTGCCAGCAGCTTAGGTAGCGGGGGTTCTTACGAGCAGTACTTC. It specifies CASSLGSGGSYEQYF.